Listed below are T cell receptor beta chains from one sample, sequenced in a study of cytomegalovirus exposure and HLA in healthy donors. The protocol was immunoSEQ multiplex PCR, while the TCRdb copy is restricted to in-frame clones and leaves out a portion. The sample lists 90,000 to 130,000 clones; 79% were seen once. Sample: PBMCs. These receptors all stem from a woman younger than 35 in good health and CMV-seropositive. Each CDR3 is given without its conserved first and last residue.

CDR3 protein: ASSLLSPYEQY
V gene: TRBV13

CDR3 protein: ASRYHRTEYDQPQH
V gene: TRBV28

CDR3 protein: ASSVPRGEQF
V gene: TRBV5-1

CDR3 protein: ASSDRDRGGEKLF
V gene: TRBV2

CDR3 protein: ASSQVTPRRDYNKQF
V gene: TRBV4-1

CDR3 protein: ASSQNTEAF
V gene: TRBV11-2

CDR3 protein: AIGQGSSYEQY
V gene: TRBV10-3

CDR3 protein: ASQGGANYGYT
V gene: TRBV9

CDR3 protein: AISQRAGEGTEAF
V gene: TRBV6-6

CDR3 protein: ASSLLGRLNIQY
V gene: TRBV27

CDR3 protein: AWTAGQGPFQETQY
V gene: TRBV30

CDR3 protein: ASSYIANTEAF
V gene: TRBV6-5

CDR3 protein: ASRTDRRETQY
V gene: TRBV27

CDR3 protein: ASSSVKGGGTYEQY
V gene: TRBV5-1

CDR3 protein: ASSLVRGMSREQY
V gene: TRBV11-2

CDR3 protein: ASSVSAGGKDTQY
V gene: TRBV9

CDR3 protein: ASSLPSGSGEQY
V gene: TRBV14

CDR3 protein: ASSYSFGRSETQY
V gene: TRBV6-5

CDR3 protein: ASKYEFMQETQY
V gene: TRBV2

CDR3 protein: ASSSGQGGNQPQH
V gene: TRBV6-5

CDR3 protein: ASSEVGDSNYGYT
V gene: TRBV6-1

CDR3 protein: ASSPGTASFEAF
V gene: TRBV18

CDR3 protein: ASSFGGYGQPQH
V gene: TRBV5-6

CDR3 protein: ASSLRAWGEQF
V gene: TRBV7-7

CDR3 protein: ASSPSTGDSYNEQF
V gene: TRBV27

CDR3 protein: ASSDGGNTEAF
V gene: TRBV6-1

CDR3 protein: ASSYRTGSGQF
V gene: TRBV5-6